This TCR beta chain was found in a study of blood T cell repertoires in COVID-19. The method was immunoSEQ multiplex PCR; TCRdb's version includes in-frame clones alone and lacks a portion of them. The data contain around 360,000 clones, over 75% of them singletons. CDR3 length equals 15 residues. Trimming stripped 0 bases from V and 5 bases from J, with 11 bases between. Germline CDR1 is SGHAT and CDR2 is FQNNGV. The receptor's source is a man aged 35-49 years in a cohort exposed to, infected with or recovered from COVID-19 (not recorded which). The sequenced sample was PBMCs or T cells enriched from blood (not recorded which). The chain links TRBV11-2 to TRBJ2-1, with a tentative D call TRBD2 (6 bases). CDR3 protein: CASSLESGDHNEQFF. CDR3 DNA: TGTGCCAGCAGCTTAGAGTCGGGGGACCACAATGAGCAGTTCTTC. Full variable domain (remainder filled in from reference TRBV11-2 and TRBJ2-1): EAGVAQSPRYKIIEKRQSVAFWCNPISGHATLYWYQQILGQGPKLLIQFQNNGVVDDSQLPKDRFSAERLKGVDSTLKIQPAKLEDSAVYLCASSLESGDHNEQFFGPGTRLTVL.